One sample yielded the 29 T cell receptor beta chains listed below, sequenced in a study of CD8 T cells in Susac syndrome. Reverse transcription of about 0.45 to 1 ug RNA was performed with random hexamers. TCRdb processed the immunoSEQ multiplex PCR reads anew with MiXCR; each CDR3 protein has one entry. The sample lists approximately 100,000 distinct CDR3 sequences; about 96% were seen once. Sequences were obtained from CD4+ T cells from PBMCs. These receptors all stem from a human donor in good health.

CDR3 nucleotides: TGTGCCAGCAGCTTCGACCCCACAGATACGCAGTATTTT. It translates to CASSFDPTDTQYF. V usage is TRBV7-3 and J usage is TRBJ2-3; D not certain. V lost 3 bases to trimming and J lost 2 bases, with 6 bases between them. Germline V lookup: CDR1 SGHTA, CDR2 FQGTGA. CDR3 length: 13 amino acids.

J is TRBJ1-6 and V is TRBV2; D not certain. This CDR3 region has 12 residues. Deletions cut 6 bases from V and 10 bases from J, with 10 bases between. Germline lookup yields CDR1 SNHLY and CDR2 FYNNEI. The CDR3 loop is CASSSRASPLHF. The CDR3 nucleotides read TGTGCCAGCAGCAGCAGAGCATCACCCCTCCACTTT.

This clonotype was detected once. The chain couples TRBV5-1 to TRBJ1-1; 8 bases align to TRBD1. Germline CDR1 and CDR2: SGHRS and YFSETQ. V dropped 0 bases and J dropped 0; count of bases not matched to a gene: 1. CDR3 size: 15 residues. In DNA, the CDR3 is TGCGCCAGCAGCTTGGGGGACAGGCTGAACACTGAAGCTTTCTTT. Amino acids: CASSLGDRLNTEAFF.

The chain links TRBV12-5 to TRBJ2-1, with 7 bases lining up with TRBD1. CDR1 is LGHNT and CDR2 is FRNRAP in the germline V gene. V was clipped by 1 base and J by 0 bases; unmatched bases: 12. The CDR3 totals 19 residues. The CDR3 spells CASGLEGQPFVGSYNEQFF. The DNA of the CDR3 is TGTGCTAGTGGTTTGGAGGGACAGCCGTTTGTGGGCTCCTACAATGAGCAGTTCTTC. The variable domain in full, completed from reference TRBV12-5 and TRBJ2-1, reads DARVTQTPRHKVTEMGQEVTMRCQPILGHNTVFWYRQTMMQGLELLAYFRNRAPLDDSGMPKDRFSAEMPDATLATLKIQPSEPRDSAVYFCASGLEGQPFVGSYNEQFFGPGTRLTVL.

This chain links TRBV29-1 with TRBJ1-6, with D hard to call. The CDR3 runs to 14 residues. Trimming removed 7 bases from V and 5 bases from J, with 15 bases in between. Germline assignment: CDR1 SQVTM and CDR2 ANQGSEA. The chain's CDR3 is CSATIDRDNSPLHF. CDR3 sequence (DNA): TGCAGCGCCACCATAGACCGGGATAATTCACCCCTCCACTTT. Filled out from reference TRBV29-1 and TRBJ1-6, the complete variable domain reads SAVISQKPSRDICQRGTSLTIQCQVDSQVTMMFWYRQQPGQSLTLIATANQGSEATYESGFVIDKFPISRPNLTFSTLTVSNMSPEDSSIYLCSATIDRDNSPLHFGNGTRLTVT.

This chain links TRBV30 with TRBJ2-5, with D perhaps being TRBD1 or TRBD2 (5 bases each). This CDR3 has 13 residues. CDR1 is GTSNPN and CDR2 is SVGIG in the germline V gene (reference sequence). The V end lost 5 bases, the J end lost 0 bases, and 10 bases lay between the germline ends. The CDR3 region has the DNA TGTGCCTGGGCCGGGACGGACCAAGAGACCCAGTACTTC. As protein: CAWAGTDQETQYF.

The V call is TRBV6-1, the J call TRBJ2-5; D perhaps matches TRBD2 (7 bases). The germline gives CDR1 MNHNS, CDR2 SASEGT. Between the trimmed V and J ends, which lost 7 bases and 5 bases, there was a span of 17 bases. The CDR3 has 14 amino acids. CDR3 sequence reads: CASTMGGPKETQYF. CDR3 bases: TGTGCCAGCACCATGGGGGGGCCTAAGGAGACCCAGTACTTC.

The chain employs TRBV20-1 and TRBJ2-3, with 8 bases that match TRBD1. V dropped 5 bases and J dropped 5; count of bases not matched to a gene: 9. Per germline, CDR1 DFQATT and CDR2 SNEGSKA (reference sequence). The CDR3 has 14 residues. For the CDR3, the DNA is TGCAGTGCTTTACAGGGGGACCGTGAAGATACGCAGTATTTT. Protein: CSALQGDREDTQYF.

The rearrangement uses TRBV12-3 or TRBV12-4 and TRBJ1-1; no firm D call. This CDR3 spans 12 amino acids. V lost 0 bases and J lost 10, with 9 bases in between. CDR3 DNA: TGTGCCAGCAGTTTAGCTAGAGAGCGAGCTTTCTTT. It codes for CASSLARERAFF.

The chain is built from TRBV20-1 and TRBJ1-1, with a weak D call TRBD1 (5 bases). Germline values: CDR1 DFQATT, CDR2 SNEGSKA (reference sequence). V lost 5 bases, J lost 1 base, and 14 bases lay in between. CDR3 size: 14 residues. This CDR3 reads CSAEPSGANTEAFF. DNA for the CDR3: TGCAGTGCTGAACCGTCCGGGGCGAACACTGAAGCTTTCTTT.

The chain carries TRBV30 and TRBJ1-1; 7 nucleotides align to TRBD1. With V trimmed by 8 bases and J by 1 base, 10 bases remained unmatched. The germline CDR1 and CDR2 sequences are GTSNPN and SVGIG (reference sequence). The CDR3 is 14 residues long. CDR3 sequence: CAPETGTENTEAFF. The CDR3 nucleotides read TGTGCCCCGGAGACCGGGACAGAGAACACTGAAGCTTTCTTT.

The CDR3 sequence: CASSLGTQYNEQFF. The CDR3 DNA follows: TGTGCCAGCAGCTTAGGGACCCAATACAATGAGCAGTTCTTC. J is TRBJ2-1 and V is TRBV7-3; the D gene could be TRBD1 or TRBD2 (5 bases each). Between the trimmed V and J ends, which lost 2 bases and 4 bases, there was a span of 9 bases. The CDR3 is 14 residues long. CDR1 and CDR2 (germline): SGHTA, FQGTGA.

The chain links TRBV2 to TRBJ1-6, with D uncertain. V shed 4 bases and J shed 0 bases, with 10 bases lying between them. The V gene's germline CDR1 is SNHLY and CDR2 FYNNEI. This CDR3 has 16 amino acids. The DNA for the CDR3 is TGTGCCAGCAGTGTCGGCCGGAGCTCCTATAATTCACCCCTCCACTTT. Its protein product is CASSVGRSSYNSPLHF.

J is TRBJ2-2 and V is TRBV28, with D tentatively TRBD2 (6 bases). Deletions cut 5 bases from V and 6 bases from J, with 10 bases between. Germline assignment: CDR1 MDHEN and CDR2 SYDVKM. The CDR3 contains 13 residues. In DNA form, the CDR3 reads TGTGCCAGCAGTCTACTAGCCCCCGGGGAGCTGTTTTTT. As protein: CASSLLAPGELFF.

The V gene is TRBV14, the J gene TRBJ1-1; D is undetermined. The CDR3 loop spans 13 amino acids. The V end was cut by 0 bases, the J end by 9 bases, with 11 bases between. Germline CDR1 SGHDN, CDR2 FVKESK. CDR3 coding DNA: TGTGCCAGCAGCCAAGATCGAGAGAGTCAAGCTTTCTTT. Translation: CASSQDRESQAFF.

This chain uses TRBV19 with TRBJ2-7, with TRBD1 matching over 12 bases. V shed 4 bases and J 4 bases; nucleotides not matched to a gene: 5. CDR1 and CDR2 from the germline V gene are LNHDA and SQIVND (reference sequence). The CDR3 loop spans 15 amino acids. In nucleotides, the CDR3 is TGTGCCAGTAGTAGCCCGGGACAGGGGGCTTACGAGCAGTACTTC. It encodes CASSSPGQGAYEQYF. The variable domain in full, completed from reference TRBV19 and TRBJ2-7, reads DGGITQSPKYLFRKEGQNVTLSCEQNLNHDAMYWYRQDPGQGLRLIYYSQIVNDFQKGDIAEGYSVSREKKESFPLTVTSAQKNPTAFYLCASSSPGQGAYEQYFGPGTRLTVT.

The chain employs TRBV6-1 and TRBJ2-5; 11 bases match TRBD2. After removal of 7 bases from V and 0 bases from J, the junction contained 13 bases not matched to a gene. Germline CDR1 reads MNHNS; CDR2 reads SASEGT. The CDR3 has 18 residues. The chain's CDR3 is CASTPPRTTSGNQETQYF. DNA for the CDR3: TGTGCCAGCACCCCGCCCCGAACGACTAGCGGGAACCAAGAGACCCAGTACTTC.

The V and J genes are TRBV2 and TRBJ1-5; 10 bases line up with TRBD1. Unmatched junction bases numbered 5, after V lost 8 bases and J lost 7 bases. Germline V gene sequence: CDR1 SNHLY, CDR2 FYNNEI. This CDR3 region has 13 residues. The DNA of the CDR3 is TGTGCCAGCGACAGGGGGCTCGGCCAGCCCCAGCATTTT. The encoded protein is CASDRGLGQPQHF.

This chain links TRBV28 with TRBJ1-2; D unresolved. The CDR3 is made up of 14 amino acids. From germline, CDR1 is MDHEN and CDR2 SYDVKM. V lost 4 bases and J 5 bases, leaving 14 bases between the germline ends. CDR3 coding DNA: TGTGCCAGCAGTTGGACGGGTCCCAAGTATGGCTACACCTTC. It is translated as CASSWTGPKYGYTF.

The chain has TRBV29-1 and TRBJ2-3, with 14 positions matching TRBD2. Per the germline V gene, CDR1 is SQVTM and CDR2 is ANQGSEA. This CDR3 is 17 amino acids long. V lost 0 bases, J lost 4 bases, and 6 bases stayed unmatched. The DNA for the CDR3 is TGCAGCGTTGAAGAACCCGGGACTAGCGGGGGTGCAGATACGCAGTATTTT. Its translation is CSVEEPGTSGGADTQYF.

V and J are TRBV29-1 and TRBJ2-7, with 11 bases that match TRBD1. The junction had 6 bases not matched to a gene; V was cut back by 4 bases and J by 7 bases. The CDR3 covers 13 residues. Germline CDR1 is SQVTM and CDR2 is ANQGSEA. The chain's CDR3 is CSVADRGRREQYF. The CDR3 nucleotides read TGCAGCGTTGCGGACAGGGGGCGTAGAGAGCAGTACTTC.

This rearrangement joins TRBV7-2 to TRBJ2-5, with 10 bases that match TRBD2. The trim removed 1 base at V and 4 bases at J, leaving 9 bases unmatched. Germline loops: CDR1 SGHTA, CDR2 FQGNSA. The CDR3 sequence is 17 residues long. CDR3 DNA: TGTGCCAGCAGCTTAGGGATGGTAGCGGGGGGAGGAGAGACCCAGTACTTC. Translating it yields CASSLGMVAGGGETQYF.

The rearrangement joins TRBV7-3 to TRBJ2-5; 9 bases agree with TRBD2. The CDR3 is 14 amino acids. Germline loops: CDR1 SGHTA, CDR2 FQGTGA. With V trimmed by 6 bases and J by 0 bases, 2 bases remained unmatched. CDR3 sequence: CASRRTSDQETQYF. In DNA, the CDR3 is TGTGCCAGCAGAAGGACTAGCGACCAAGAGACCCAGTACTTC. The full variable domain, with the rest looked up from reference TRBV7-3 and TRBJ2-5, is GAGVSQTPSNKVTEKGKYVELRCDPISGHTALYWYRQSLGQGPEFLIYFQGTGAADDSGLPNDRFFAVRPEGSVSTLKIQRTERGDSAVYLCASRRTSDQETQYFGPGTRLLVL.

The CDR3 DNA follows: TGTGCCAGCAGCCCCGAGTGGGGTTCACAGCCCCAGCATTTT. Protein: CASSPEWGSQPQHF. This chain uses TRBV14 with TRBJ1-5; D is uncertain. The CDR3 has 14 amino acids. Trimming shortened V by 4 bases and J by 7 bases, and 14 bases separated the two germline ends. The germline gives CDR1 SGHDN, CDR2 FVKESK.

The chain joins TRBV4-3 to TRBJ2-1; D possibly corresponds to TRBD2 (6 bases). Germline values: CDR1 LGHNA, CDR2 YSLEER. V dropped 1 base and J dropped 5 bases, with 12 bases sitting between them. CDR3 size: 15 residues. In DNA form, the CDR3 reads TGCGCCAGCAGCCAAGGACCGCGGGGCGACAATGAGCAGTTCTTC. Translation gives CASSQGPRGDNEQFF.

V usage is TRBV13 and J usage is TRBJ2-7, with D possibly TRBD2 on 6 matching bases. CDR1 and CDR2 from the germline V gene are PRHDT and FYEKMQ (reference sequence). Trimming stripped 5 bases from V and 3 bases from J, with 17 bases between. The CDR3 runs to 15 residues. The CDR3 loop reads CASSPIVGGDYEQYF. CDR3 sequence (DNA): TGTGCCAGCAGCCCCATAGTCGGCGGGGACTACGAGCAGTACTTC.

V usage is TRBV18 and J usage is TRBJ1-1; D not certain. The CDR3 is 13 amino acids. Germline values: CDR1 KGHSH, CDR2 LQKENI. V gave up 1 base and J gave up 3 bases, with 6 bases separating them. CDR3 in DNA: TGTGCCAGCTCACCACGGGCCGACACTGAAGCTTTCTTT. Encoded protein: CASSPRADTEAFF.

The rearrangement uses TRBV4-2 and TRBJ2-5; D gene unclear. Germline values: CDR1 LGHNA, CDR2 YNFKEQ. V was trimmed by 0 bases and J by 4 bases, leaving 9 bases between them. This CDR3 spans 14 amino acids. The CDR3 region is CASSQDERGETQYF. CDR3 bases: TGTGCCAGCAGCCAAGATGAGCGAGGAGAGACCCAGTACTTC.

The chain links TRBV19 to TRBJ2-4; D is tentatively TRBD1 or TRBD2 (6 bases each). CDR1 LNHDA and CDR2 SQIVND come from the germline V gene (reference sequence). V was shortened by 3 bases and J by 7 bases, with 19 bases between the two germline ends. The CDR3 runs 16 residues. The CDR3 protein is CASSMWRGSSGNIQYF. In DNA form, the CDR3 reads TGTGCCAGTAGTATGTGGAGGGGGTCATCAGGGAACATTCAGTACTTC. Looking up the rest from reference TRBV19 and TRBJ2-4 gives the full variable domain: DGGITQSPKYLFRKEGQNVTLSCEQNLNHDAMYWYRQDPGQGLRLIYYSQIVNDFQKGDIAEGYSVSREKKESFPLTVTSAQKNPTAFYLCASSMWRGSSGNIQYFGAGTRLSVL.